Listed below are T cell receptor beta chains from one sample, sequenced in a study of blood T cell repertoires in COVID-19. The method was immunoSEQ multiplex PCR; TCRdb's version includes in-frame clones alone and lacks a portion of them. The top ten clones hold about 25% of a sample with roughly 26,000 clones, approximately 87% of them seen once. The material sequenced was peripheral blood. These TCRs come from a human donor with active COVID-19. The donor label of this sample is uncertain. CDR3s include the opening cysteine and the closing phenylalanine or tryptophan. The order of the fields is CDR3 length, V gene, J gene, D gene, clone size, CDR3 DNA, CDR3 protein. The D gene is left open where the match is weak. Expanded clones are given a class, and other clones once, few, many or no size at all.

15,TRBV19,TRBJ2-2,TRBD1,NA,TGTGCCAGTAGTATAGGTGGGACAGTAAGCGGGGAGCTGTTTTTT,CASSIGGTVSGELFF
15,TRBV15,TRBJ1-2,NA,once,TGTGCCACCAGCGGAAGCGGCTTCCGGGGTAGTGGCTACACCTTC,CATSGSGFRGSGYTF
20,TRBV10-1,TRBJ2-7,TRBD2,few,TGCGCCAGCAGTGAGTCAAGGGCTAGCGGGAGGCCCAGGAGCTCCTACGAGCAGTACTTC,CASSESRASGRPRSSYEQYF
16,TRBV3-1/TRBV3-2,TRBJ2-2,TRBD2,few,TGTGCCAGCAGCCAAACTAGCGGGAGTAGCACCGGGGAGCTGTTTTTT,CASSQTSGSSTGELFF
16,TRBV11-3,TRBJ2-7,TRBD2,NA,TGTGCCAGCAGCAAAGGGGGGACTAGCGGAACGTACGAGCAGTACTTC,CASSKGGTSGTYEQYF
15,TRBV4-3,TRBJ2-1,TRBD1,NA,TGCGCCAGCAGCCAAGGGACAGGGAGCTACAATGAGCAGTTCTTC,CASSQGTGSYNEQFF
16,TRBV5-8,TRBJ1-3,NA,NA,TGTGCCAGCAGCTTGTGGGGCAGGCCCTCTGGAAACACCATATATTTT,CASSLWGRPSGNTIYF
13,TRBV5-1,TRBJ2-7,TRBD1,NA,TGCGCCAGCAGCTGGGGGACAGGGGGGAGCGCGTACTTC,CASSWGTGGSAYF
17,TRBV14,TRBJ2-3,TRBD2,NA,TGTGCCAGCAGCCAAGTCGGGACTAGCGGGGGGGGAGATACGCAGTATTTT,CASSQVGTSGGGDTQYF
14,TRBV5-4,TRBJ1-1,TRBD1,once,TGTGCCGTGGGCCCGGGACAGGGCACCACTGAAGCTTTCTTT,CAVGPGQGTTEAFF
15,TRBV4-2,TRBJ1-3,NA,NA,TGTGCCAGCAGTCATGATCGGGACTCTGGAAACACCATATATTTT,CASSHDRDSGNTIYF
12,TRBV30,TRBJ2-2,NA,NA,TGTGCCTGGAGTGTCCCGGCCGGGGAGCTGTTTTTT,CAWSVPAGELFF
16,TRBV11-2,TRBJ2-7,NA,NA,TGTGCCAGCAGCCCCGGGACTCCCGAGAGCTCCTACGAGCAGTACTTC,CASSPGTPESSYEQYF
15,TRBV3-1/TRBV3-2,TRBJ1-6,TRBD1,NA,TGTGCCAGCAGCCTGGGACAGGGGGCGGGCTCACCCCTCCACTTT,CASSLGQGAGSPLHF